This T cell receptor beta chain was identified in a study of T-cell memory formation after mild COVID-19. TCR alpha and TCR beta cDNA libraries carrying sample barcodes and UMIs were produced by 5'RACE using constant-segment primers. TCRdb processed the 5' RACE reads anew with MiXCR; each CDR3 protein has one entry. This table holds under 300,000 distinct CDR3 sequences, roughly 10% found once. Findings and limits, study-wide: Prior to infection, memory already included some responding clones, suggesting cross-reactive memory joined. Shrinking CD4+ clones were chiefly CM and EM; CD8+ ones were chiefly EMRA.

Trimming took off 6 bases at V and 0 bases at J, with 15 bases between the two ends. This CDR3 is built from 16 residues. Per the germline V gene, CDR1 is DFQATT and CDR2 is SNEGSKA (reference sequence). As to this clonotype: Its antigen is unknown.

The receptor was isolated from a man younger than 30 who had mild COVID-19 (a few samples of this study predate the infection). Cell type and time point are not known. This chain joins TRBV20-1 and TRBJ2-6; D unresolved. Material: PBMCs or a T cell subset sorted from them (not recorded which). CDR3 region: CSAGRLGISGANVLTF. The DNA for the CDR3 is TGCAGTGCCGGCAGACTCGGTATCTCTGGGGCCAACGTCCTGACTTTC.